A single sample is the source of the 20 T cell receptor beta chains below, sequenced in a study of beta chain features in type 1 diabetes. The sequenced template was cDNA made from the entire isolated RNA. This table comes from immunoSEQ multiplex PCR, and its TCRdb copy is limited to in-frame clones, with some not included. The sample carries about 300,000 clones, about 8.5% recorded once. Sequencing was carried out using central memory CD4+ T cells from blood. The origin of the receptors is a woman aged 18-29 years in good health.

This clone has a handful of counts. Mismatch with germline at one junction end may stem from a read error. The rearrangement joins TRBV7-9 to TRBJ2-5; a weak D match, TRBD2 (7 bases). This CDR3 has 13 residues. Germline V gene data show CDR1 as SEHNR and CDR2 as FQNEAQ (reference sequence). In DNA, the CDR3 is TGCGCCAGCAGCCGGGGGGCCCTAGGGACCCAGTACTTC. As protein: CASSRGALGTQYF. The variable domain in full, with the rest retrieved from reference TRBV7-9 and TRBJ2-5, is DTGVSQNPRHKITKRGQNVTFRCDPISEHNRLYWYRQTLGQGPEFLTYFQNEAQLEKSRLLSDRFSAERPKGSFSTLEIQRTEQGDSAMYLCASSRGALGTQYFGPGTRLLVL.

Of note for this clone: A junction boundary mismatches the germline segment, possibly from a read error. The CDR3 loop is CASSGLGTEQETQYF. CDR3 DNA: TGTGCCAGCAGTGGGTTGGGGACAGAGCAAGAGACCCAGTACTTC. The chain joins TRBV10-3 to TRBJ2-5, with 7 bases matching TRBD1. The germline gives CDR1 ENHRY, CDR2 SYGVKD. This CDR3 spans 15 amino acids.

This clone was detected ten times or more. The CDR3, as DNA: TGTGCCAGCAGTACCATAACTACCTCCTACGAGCAGTACTTC. Its protein is CASSTITTSYEQYF. The chain employs TRBV2 and TRBJ2-7; no reliable D call. V lost 5 bases and J lost 0, with 11 bases in between. Germline V gene sequence: CDR1 SNHLY, CDR2 FYNNEI. This CDR3 has 14 amino acids.

This clone has more than one count but fewer than ten. This chain uses TRBV4-2 with TRBJ2-1; D may be TRBD2 (6 bases). V was trimmed by 5 bases and J by 6 bases, leaving 17 bases between them. CDR1 is LGHNA and CDR2 is YNFKEQ in the germline V gene. CDR3 size: 15 residues. The CDR3 region has the DNA TGTGCCAGCAGCTCGCCGACTAGGCGTCGCAATGAGCAGTTCTTC. It specifies CASSSPTRRRNEQFF.

The chain joins TRBV6-5 to TRBJ1-2; D gene ambiguous. The CDR3 extends over 13 amino acids. The V end was cut by 6 bases, the J end by 5 bases, with 13 bases between. Looked up from germline, CDR1 is MNHEY and CDR2 is SVGAGI. This chain's CDR3 is CASRSDGTYGYTF. The CDR3 nucleotides read TGTGCCAGCAGATCGGACGGAACTTATGGCTACACCTTC.

This clone was seen many times. The V and J genes are TRBV7-3 and TRBJ2-1, with D perhaps TRBD1 or TRBD2 (5 bases each). V was pared by 0 bases and J by 5 bases, with 14 bases between. The CDR3 contains 16 residues. Germline V lookup: CDR1 SGHTA, CDR2 FQGTGA. CDR3 in amino acids: CASSLTGRGTHNEQFF. The CDR3 nucleotides read TGTGCCAGCAGCTTAACGGGGAGAGGGACCCACAATGAGCAGTTCTTC.

The CDR3 loop reads CASSQDSNRGANEKLFF. The CDR3 DNA is TGTGCCAGCAGCCAAGATTCTAACAGGGGCGCCAATGAAAAACTGTTTTTT. The V gene is TRBV4-2, the J gene TRBJ1-4, with 7 bases that match TRBD1. The CDR3 runs to 17 residues. The V segment lost 0 bases and the J segment 5 bases; nucleotides outside the gene matches: 9. Per the germline V gene, CDR1 is LGHNA and CDR2 is YNFKEQ.

Only a few counts were recorded for this clone. The chain is built from TRBV18 and TRBJ2-1, with TRBD2 matching 9 bases. V trimming: 3 bases; J trimming: 9 bases; junction bases outside the gene matches: 9. The CDR3 runs 15 residues. Per the germline V gene, CDR1 is KGHSH and CDR2 is LQKENI. The CDR3 coding sequence is TGTGCCAGCTCACCCGTAGCGGGAGAATATGGTGAGCAGTTCTTC. It yields the protein CASSPVAGEYGEQFF.

This clone was found a few times. This sequence joins TRBV11-1 and TRBJ2-1, with 7 bases fitting TRBD2. Per the germline V gene, CDR1 is SGHAT and CDR2 is FQDESV (reference sequence). The CDR3 length is 13 residues. The V segment lost 7 bases and the J segment 10 bases; nucleotides outside the gene matches: 10. CDR3 region: CASKRDRAGEQFF. The DNA for the CDR3 is TGTGCCAGCAAGCGGGACCGAGCCGGAGAGCAGTTCTTC.

This clone appeared a few times. The rearrangement joins TRBV7-9 to TRBJ1-1; TRBD1 aligns across 8 bases. J was trimmed by 5 bases and V by 1 base; bases with no gene match: 0. The germline gives CDR1 SEHNR, CDR2 FQNEAQ (reference sequence). The CDR3 covers 13 residues. The CDR3 DNA is TGTGCCAGCAGCTTAGGGGACAGGACTGAAGCTTTCTTT. This translates into CASSLGDRTEAFF.

The chain employs TRBV7-2 and TRBJ2-1; D is unclear. V gave up 1 base and J gave up 10 bases, with 8 bases separating them. This CDR3 comprises 12 residues. Germline CDR1 and CDR2: SGHTA and FQGNSA. The CDR3 DNA is TGTGCCAGCAGCTTAGGGGGTAGGGAGCAGTTCTTC. Protein sequence: CASSLGGREQFF.

J is TRBJ2-1 and V is TRBV5-1; D gene uncertain. The V end was cut by 0 bases, the J end by 7 bases, with 17 bases between. The CDR3 is 16 amino acids. CDR1 SGHRS and CDR2 YFSETQ come from the germline V gene. The CDR3 loop reads CASSLAGRSLGNEQFF. In DNA, the CDR3 is TGCGCCAGCAGCTTGGCCGGGCGGAGTCTGGGGAATGAGCAGTTCTTC.

Only a few counts were recorded for this clone. The chain has TRBV4-1 and TRBJ2-1; D might be TRBD1 (6 bases). V lost 3 bases to trimming and J lost 4 bases, with 16 bases between them. Germline CDR1 and CDR2: MGHRA and YSYEKL. This CDR3 spans 16 amino acids. The CDR3 DNA follows: TGCGCCAGCAGCCACACCACAGGGTCCATTTACAATGAGCAGTTCTTC. It is translated as CASSHTTGSIYNEQFF.

The V gene is TRBV7-3, the J gene TRBJ2-2; TRBD1 aligns across 7 bases. The CDR3 has 12 residues. Germline CDR1 reads SGHTA; CDR2 reads FQGTGA. After removal of 8 bases from V and 6 bases from J, the junction contained 3 bases not matched to a gene. In DNA form, the CDR3 reads TGTGCCAGCGGCGACAGGGCCGGGGAGCTGTTTTTT. This translates into CASGDRAGELFF.

In DNA, the CDR3 is TGTGCCATCAGTGGAGGGACAACCTACGAGCAGTACGTC. Translating it yields CAISGGTTYEQYV. The chain carries TRBV10-3 and TRBJ2-7; perhaps TRBD1 as D (6 bases). The germline gives CDR1 ENHRY, CDR2 SYGVKD. The CDR3 has 13 residues. The V end lost 4 bases, the J end lost 2 bases, and 9 bases lay between the germline ends.

There are a few counts of this clone. The chain uses TRBV5-1 and TRBJ2-1, with D perhaps matching TRBD2 (6 bases). Germline V gene lookup returns CDR1 SGHRS and CDR2 YFSETQ. This CDR3 region has 15 residues. The V end was cut by 4 bases, the J end by 0 bases, with 11 bases between. The CDR3 coding sequence is TGCGCCAGCAGCCATGGGAGGAGCTCCTACAATGAGCAGTTCTTC. Protein product: CASSHGRSSYNEQFF.

In this sample, this clone turned up a few times. The chain recombines TRBV5-1 with TRBJ2-3, with TRBD1 matching over 7 bases. CDR1 and CDR2 (germline): SGHRS, YFSETQ. V was clipped by 4 bases and J by 6 bases; unmatched bases: 5. The CDR3 extends over 13 amino acids. In DNA, the CDR3 is TGCGCCAGCAGCAAGGGGGCGCGGGATACGCAGTATTTT. This encodes CASSKGARDTQYF.

The CDR3 nucleotides are TGTGCCAGCAGCGCAAATATTGAGCAGTTCTTC. Its protein is CASSANIEQFF. J is TRBJ2-1 and V is TRBV11-3; D unresolved. Trimming took 5 bases from V and 9 from J, leaving 8 bases between them. The V gene's germline CDR1 is SGHNT and CDR2 YENEEA. The CDR3 is 11 residues long.

This clone has just a few counts. The V gene is TRBV7-3, the J gene TRBJ2-3; unclear D gene. V lost 4 bases to trimming and J lost 0 bases, with 11 bases between them. The CDR3 has 15 amino acids. The germline CDR1 and CDR2 sequences are SGHTA and FQGTGA. The CDR3 reads CASSSLGSSTDTQYF. For the CDR3, the DNA is TGTGCCAGCAGCTCCCTAGGATCTAGCACAGATACGCAGTATTTT.

The chain recombines TRBV19 with TRBJ1-2, with 7 bases that match TRBD1. With V trimmed by 5 bases and J by 5 bases, 14 bases remained unmatched. The CDR3 consists of 16 residues. CDR1 and CDR2 from the germline V gene are LNHDA and SQIVND (reference sequence). The CDR3 coding sequence is TGTGCCAGTAGTCCCACCATAGGGGGCAGTAGTTATGGCTACACCTTC. Translating it yields CASSPTIGGSSYGYTF.